This TCR beta chain was sequenced during a study of blood T cells in healthy people across ages (dated by TCRdb to 2014 to 2015). Regarding the complete study: In model experiments, template switching captured about one uniquely barcoded TCR beta cDNA molecule for every two T cells. Donors of different ages were randomly distributed across sequencing lanes to avoid experimental bias. For two donors (one aged 18 to 30 and one aged 80 or older), the study analyzed two additional independent replicas of 1 million unique cDNA reads from the same blood draw. The donors were divided into four age groups: young (average about 15 years), middle-aged (around 41), aged (about 56) and long-lived (about 80). Age-related changes in TCR beta repertoire diversity were measured in the study by deep sequencing normalized with unique cDNA molecular identifiers. Results the study describes overall, beyond this receptor: Observed TCR beta diversity correlated strongly with the percentage of naive T cells measured by flow cytometry. Total diversity estimates from one million sequenced T cells were considered lower bounds and underestimates. Compared with the aged group, the long-lived group had more naive CD4+ T cells, fewer expanded clones and increased TCR diversity, suggesting age selection. Observed TCR beta diversity per million T cells fell roughly linearly with age, and a significant reduction was already apparent by age around 36. Conclusive comparison of naive and antigen-experienced compartments was prevented by the profiling of bulk unsorted PBMCs. The CMV infection status of donors was not known, potentially confounding age-related changes in expanded clonotypes.

CDR1 and CDR2 are read off the germline V gene (reference sequence) as DFQATT and SNEGSKA. V is reduced by 1 base and J by 3 bases, leaving a spacing of 10 bases between them. From the cysteine up to the phenylalanine, the CDR3 has a length of 14 residues. Only the CDR3 portion is preserved as DNA: 42 bases, with reading frame beginning at the first base. Libraries were made using 5' RACE. The data were produced on an Illumina HiSeq 2500. The second PCR ran for roughly 6 to 11 cycles and used a J-beta primer mix along with a sample-barcoded 5' primer. A template-switch 5' adaptor carrying 12 random nucleotides introduced a unique molecular identifier onto each TCR beta cDNA molecule. Each sample yielded at least 2.5 million CDR3-containing paired-end reads. First-strand cDNA was synthesized from all RNA with the Mint cDNA synthesis kit, primed by a TRBC-specific oligonucleotide. Following uracil-DNA glycosylase treatment, all cDNA underwent a first 18-cycle PCR with the universal primers M1SS and BC2_uni_R. Regarding the original processing steps: For normalization, 1 million high-quality reads were randomly selected from each sample, with every read carrying a distinct molecular identifier. Reads sharing molecular identifiers were discarded rather than binned into consensus sequences. MiTCR, set to a Q25 quality threshold and the strictest error-elimination algorithm, was used for CDR3 identification, clonotype clustering and error correction. A nonparametric unseen species model using Euler transformation provided a lower-bound estimate of total TCR beta diversity. The raw public reads went through TCRdb reprocessing: fastp at Q25, MiXCR clone calling, in-frame beta chains kept. Identical CDR3 proteins give one entry, which carries the most common genes and DNA. TCRdb's processing, not the authors', yielded these V and J calls. This sample is represented by approximately 800,000 distinct CDR3 sequences; about 53% of them were singletons. Jointly, the top ten make up about 38% of the sample.

The roughly 39 donors, aged roughly 6 to 100 years, were systemically healthy Caucasian individuals from Russia. Roughly 9 milliliters of peripheral blood were drawn from each donor into EDTA-treated Vacutainer tubes. Ficoll-Paque density-gradient centrifugation was used to isolate PBMCs, with at least 7 million per sample. Trizol reagent was used to extract total RNA from PBMCs, with at least 5.5 micrograms per sample. Naive CD45RAhigh/CD27high T cell percentages were measured by flow cytometry on a PBMC aliquot from every donor. Remarks on this clonotype: No cognate antigen has been identified for it. No much larger clone exists at a distance of one base, and base qualities are not known.

The chain uses TRBV20-1 and TRBJ2-1; the D region possibly corresponds to TRBD1 (6 bases align). The clonotype comes from a man older than 75 in good health. The sequencing input was blood. In nucleotide form, the sequence is TGCAGTGCTAGAGGCCAGGGGATCTACAATGAGCAGTTCTTC. It translates to CSARGQGIYNEQFF.